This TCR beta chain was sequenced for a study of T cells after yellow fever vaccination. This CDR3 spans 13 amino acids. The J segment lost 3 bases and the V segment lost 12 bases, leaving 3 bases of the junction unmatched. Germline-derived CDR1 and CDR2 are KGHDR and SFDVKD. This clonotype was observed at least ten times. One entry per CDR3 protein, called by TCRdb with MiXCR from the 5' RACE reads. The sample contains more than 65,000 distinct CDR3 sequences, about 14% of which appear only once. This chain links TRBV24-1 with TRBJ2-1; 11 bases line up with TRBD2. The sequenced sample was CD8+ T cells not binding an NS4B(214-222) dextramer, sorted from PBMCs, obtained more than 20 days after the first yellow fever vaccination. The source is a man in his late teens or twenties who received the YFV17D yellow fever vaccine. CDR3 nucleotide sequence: TGTGCCCCACTAGCGGGGGACTACAATGAGCAGTTCTTC. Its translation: CAPLAGDYNEQFF.